This TCR beta chain was recorded in a study of blood T cell repertoires in COVID-19. About the study: The United States, Italy and Spain were the sources of the acute and convalescent COVID-19 samples. Nucleic acid was either cDNA or gDNA, and it came from T cells, B-cell-depleted T cells, or PBMCs.

How the authors handled the data: Nucleated cell counts were estimated from reference gene primer amplification. Method: immunoSEQ multiplex PCR; TCRdb's copy keeps in-frame clones and lacks some. V and J calls and clone size are given by that table; D and trimming were obtained from the DNA. The sample yields approximately 200,000 clones, approximately 84% seen once. This CDR3 contains 14 residues. CDR1 and CDR2 (germline): SGHRS, YFSETQ. Trimming removed 4 bases at V and 2 bases at J, with 12 bases between. Sample: peripheral blood. The J gene is TRBJ1-1, the V gene TRBV5-1; no reliable D call. The receptor's source is a man aged 50 or older who had recovered from COVID-19. This CDR3 is CASSPSSTNTEAFF. The CDR3 coding sequence is TGCGCCAGCAGCCCCAGTTCCACAAACACTGAAGCTTTCTTT.